This passage covers 20 T cell receptor beta chains from one sample sequenced in a study of blood T cells in healthy people across ages. The second PCR ran about 6 to 11 cycles with a sample-barcoded 5' primer and J-beta primers. MiXCR was run by TCRdb on the 5' RACE reads, yielding one entry per CDR3 protein. Among about 970,000 distinct CDR3 sequences listed, just over 50% were seen once. Sequenced input: blood. Receptors were obtained from a woman aged 55-75 years in good health.

V usage is TRBV6-6 and J usage is TRBJ2-1; 16 positions match TRBD2. There are 16 residues in the CDR3. The germline gives CDR1 MNHNY, CDR2 SVGAGI (reference sequence). The ends lost 4 bases at V and 10 bases at J; junction bases unmatched: 7. The CDR3 sequence is CASSSPGTSGRAEQFF. In DNA, the CDR3 is TGTGCCAGCAGTTCTCCCGGGACTAGCGGGAGGGCCGAGCAGTTCTTC.

This rearrangement joins TRBV20-1 to TRBJ2-3; 9 nucleotides agree with TRBD2. Germline-derived CDR1 and CDR2 are DFQATT and SNEGSKA (reference sequence). The CDR3 contains 16 residues. J lost 2 bases, V lost 5 bases, and 11 bases had no gene match. CDR3 protein: CSAAPGLAGLTDTQYF. The DNA of the CDR3 is TGCAGTGCTGCGCCGGGGCTAGCGGGACTCACAGATACGCAGTATTTT.

The V call is TRBV20-1, the J call TRBJ2-1; the match to TRBD2 covers 9 bases. V lost 3 bases to trimming and J lost 1 base; unmatched junction nucleotides: 10. The CDR3 runs 17 residues. Germline CDR1 is DFQATT and CDR2 is SNEGSKA (reference sequence). The CDR3 here is CSARKLAGTVSYNEQFF. The CDR3 coding sequence is TGCAGTGCTAGGAAGCTAGCGGGAACGGTTTCCTACAATGAGCAGTTCTTC.

In its sample, this clonotype was seen a few times. This chain joins TRBV6-6 and TRBJ2-3; 13 positions match TRBD2. Germline CDR1 reads MNHNY; CDR2 reads SVGAGI (reference sequence). V dropped 2 bases and J dropped 4; count of bases not matched to a gene: 6. The CDR3 contains 17 residues. Written as DNA, the CDR3 is TGTGCCAGCAGTTACGATGAAGGACTAGCGGGAGCAGATACGCAGTATTTT. This sequence encodes CASSYDEGLAGADTQYF.

Notes on this clonotype: It may be a read error: a sequence one base away is much more abundant. The chain couples TRBV9 to TRBJ1-5, with D perhaps TRBD1 (6 bases). Trimming stripped 0 bases from V and 2 bases from J, with 9 bases between. This CDR3 has 15 amino acids. From germline, CDR1 is SGDLS and CDR2 YYNGEE. The CDR3 reads CASSVGAGGNQPQHF. The CDR3 nucleotides are TGTGCCAGCAGCGTAGGGGCAGGGGGCAATCAGCCCCAGCATTTT.

The V call is TRBV4-1, the J call TRBJ2-5; 13 nucleotides align to TRBD2. The trim removed 3 bases at V and 3 bases at J, leaving 10 bases unmatched. The CDR3 covers 18 residues. The V gene's germline CDR1 is MGHRA and CDR2 YSYEKL. This chain's CDR3 is CASSHAPGLAGREETQYF. CDR3 DNA: TGCGCCAGCAGCCATGCCCCGGGACTAGCGGGACGAGAAGAGACCCAGTACTTC.

CDR3 protein: CASRTFRGLARYTEFF. The CDR3 nucleotides are TGTGCCAGCAGAACCTTTAGGGGACTAGCGAGGTACACAGAGTTCTTC. V gene TRBV6-5 combines with J gene TRBJ2-1; 10 positions match TRBD2. Germline loops: CDR1 MNHEY, CDR2 SVGAGI. The CDR3 runs 16 residues. V shed 6 bases and J 14 bases; nucleotides not matched to a gene: 19.

The chain carries TRBV20-1 and TRBJ2-7; D uncertain. The V gene's germline CDR1 is DFQATT and CDR2 SNEGSKA (reference sequence). The CDR3 totals 14 residues. Trimming cost V 2 bases and J 2 bases, with 13 bases left between them. In DNA, the CDR3 is TGCAGTGCTAGATACGCCCCACCACCCTACGAGCAGTACTTC. Protein: CSARYAPPPYEQYF.

V is TRBV20-1 and J is TRBJ2-7; the D gene is possibly TRBD2 (5 bases). CDR1 is DFQATT, CDR2 SNEGSKA, per germline (reference sequence). Trimming took off 6 bases at V and 0 bases at J, with 21 bases between the two ends. The length of the CDR3 is 16 residues. The CDR3 spells CSALGSGRHNSYEQYF. The CDR3 DNA sequence: TGCAGTGCACTAGGCTCCGGCAGGCACAACTCCTACGAGCAGTACTTC.

This clonotype was counted between two and nine times. The chain uses TRBV24-1 and TRBJ2-7; no reliable D call. The germline V and J ends were trimmed by 6 bases and 4 bases, with 9 bases remaining between them. The germline CDR1 and CDR2 sequences are KGHDR and SFDVKD. This CDR3 contains 12 residues. The CDR3 sequence is CATSLDSYEQYF. The CDR3, as DNA: TGTGCCACCAGTTTGGATTCATACGAGCAGTACTTC.

There are a few counts of this clonotype. The chain recombines TRBV13 with TRBJ2-7, with D possibly being TRBD1 (5 bases). There are 14 residues in the CDR3. CDR1 PRHDT and CDR2 FYEKMQ come from the germline V gene (reference sequence). V lost 5 bases and J lost 3, with 14 bases in between. This CDR3 is CASSHWGSNYEQYF. DNA for the CDR3: TGTGCCAGCAGCCACTGGGGCAGCAACTACGAGCAGTACTTC.

This clonotype has a handful of counts. The chain joins TRBV4-1 to TRBJ2-1; D may match TRBD1 or TRBD2 (5 bases each). Per the germline V gene, CDR1 is MGHRA and CDR2 is YSYEKL. CDR3 length: 16 residues. Trimming shortened V by 2 bases and J by 5 bases, and 16 bases separated the two germline ends. The CDR3 sequence: CASSQTLGVTDNEQFF. As DNA, the CDR3 is TGCGCCAGCAGCCAAACCTTGGGGGTAACGGACAATGAGCAGTTCTTC.

This clonotype was seen a handful of times. V is TRBV4-2 and J is TRBJ2-1; 7 bases match TRBD2. The CDR3 loop spans 14 amino acids. Germline V lookup: CDR1 LGHNA, CDR2 YNFKEQ. V trimming: 5 bases; J trimming: 9 bases; junction bases outside the gene matches: 10. CDR3 DNA: TGTGCCAGCAGCATACTAGCGCCGAAGGGTGAGCAGTTCTTC. Protein sequence: CASSILAPKGEQFF.

The chain carries TRBV29-1 and TRBJ1-1; 8 bases line up with TRBD1. Germline lookup yields CDR1 SQVTM and CDR2 ANQGSEA. J gave up 4 bases and V 3 bases, and 4 bases lay outside the gene matches. The CDR3 is made up of 13 amino acids. CDR3 amino acids: CSVDDRGGTEAFF. The CDR3 DNA reads as TGCAGCGTTGATGACAGGGGAGGCACTGAAGCTTTCTTT. Full variable domain (rest looked up from reference TRBV29-1 and TRBJ1-1): SAVISQKPSRDICQRGTSLTIQCQVDSQVTMMFWYRQQPGQSLTLIATANQGSEATYESGFVIDKFPISRPNLTFSTLTVSNMSPEDSSIYLCSVDDRGGTEAFFGQGTRLTVV.

J is TRBJ2-4 and V is TRBV9; D might be TRBD2 (7 bases). The V end lost 4 bases, the J end lost 0 bases, and 23 bases lay between the germline ends. The V gene's germline CDR1 is SGDLS and CDR2 YYNGEE. This CDR3 contains 19 residues. For the CDR3, the DNA is TGTGCCAGCAGCCCCCGACTAGCAGGGGTCGGAGGAGCCAAAAACATTCAGTACTTC. Translation gives CASSPRLAGVGGAKNIQYF.

V usage is TRBV28 and J usage is TRBJ1-2; TRBD1 matches at 7 bases. The CDR3 totals 13 residues. Germline assignment: CDR1 MDHEN and CDR2 SYDVKM. Trimming removed 5 bases from V and 4 bases from J; junction bases left unmatched: 4. CDR3 coding DNA: TGTGCCAGCAGTGGACAGGAGATCTATGGCTACACCTTC. Protein sequence: CASSGQEIYGYTF.

The rearrangement uses TRBV20-1 and TRBJ2-1, with 7 nucleotides matching TRBD2. The CDR3 loop spans 12 amino acids. The germline V gene has CDR1 DFQATT and CDR2 SNEGSKA (reference sequence). Losses at the gene ends were 3 bases for V and 7 bases for J; bases not matched to a gene: 3. CDR3 region: CSASLLANEQFF. Written as DNA, the CDR3 is TGCAGTGCTAGCTTACTAGCGAATGAGCAGTTCTTC.

This clonotype was counted only a few times. The chain combines TRBV5-1 with TRBJ1-1, with 8 bases matching TRBD1. The CDR3 extends over 14 amino acids. Germline CDR1 reads SGHRS; CDR2 reads YFSETQ. Trimming cost V 0 bases and J 8 bases; bases outside gene matches: 6. CDR3 in DNA: TGCGCCAGCAGCTTGGCCGGGACAGGCTGGGAAGCTTTCTTT. Translation gives CASSLAGTGWEAFF.

V gene TRBV21-1 combines with J gene TRBJ2-5; the D call in the table, TRBD2, was not verified against the DNA. TRBV21-1 is labeled a pseudogene. This CDR3 has 16 amino acids. The DNA of the CDR3 is TGTGCCGGCAGAGGGGGACTAGCGGGGACCCAAGAGACCCAGTACTTC. Protein sequence: CAGRGGLAGTQETQYF.

The rearrangement joins TRBV10-2 to TRBJ2-7, with 8 bases that match TRBD1. This CDR3 region has 14 residues. Germline-derived CDR1 and CDR2 are WSHSY and SAAADI. J lost 3 bases, V lost 0 bases, and 1 base had no gene match. The chain's CDR3 is CASSESDRGYEQYF. CDR3 DNA: TGCGCCAGCAGTGAGTCAGACAGGGGCTACGAGCAGTACTTC.